A selection of T cell receptor beta chains follows, all from one sample in a study of shared T cell receptors in the human thymus. The assay was immunoSEQ multiplex PCR, and TCRdb's table has in-frame clones only and misses some. Among hundreds of thousands of clones, more than 70% were seen once, and the ten largest hold over 0.008%. Another study also made use of these data, one on human thymus T cells.

The sequencing sample was made of thymocytes. The receptors originated from a boy under two years old with a congenital heart defect. Each CDR3 is given with its conserved first and last residue. The D gene is left open where the match is weak. A clone size is listed for some rows: how often the clone was seen (once, few, many), or a class if it is expanded.

V gene,J gene,clone size,D gene,CDR3 DNA,CDR3 protein
TRBV7-8,TRBJ1-1,NA,TRBD1,TGTGCCAGCAGGTCAGACAGGGGGAACACTGAAGCTTTCTTT,CASRSDRGNTEAFF
TRBV4-1,TRBJ2-5,once,NA,TGCGCCAGCAGCCAAAGCAAGCACGGCCGGGATACGATGGGAGAGACCCAGTACTTC,CASSQSKHGRDTMGETQYF
TRBV10-2,TRBJ2-7,NA,NA,TGCGCCAGCAGTGAGGAGGAGGACAGTCCCTACGAGCAGTACTTC,CASSEEEDSPYEQYF
TRBV6-6,TRBJ1-2,NA,NA,TGTGCCAGCAGAAACAGGTTGGAACTTTATCATGGCTACACCTTC,CASRNRLELYHGYTF
TRBV28,TRBJ2-7,NA,TRBD1,TGTGCCAGCAGCGACACAGCAGTTTTTACCTCTCCGAGACAGGGGGCGCGGGACTACGAGCAGTACTTC,CASSDTAVFTSPRQGARDYEQYF
TRBV4-3,TRBJ2-1,NA,NA,TGCGCCAGCAGCCAAGCTACTCGACTAGACGGGGCGAATGAGCAGTTCTTC,CASSQATRLDGANEQFF
TRBV7-2,TRBJ2-3,NA,TRBD2,TGTGCCAGCAGCTTAGTACAGCGGGAGTCTTACACAGATACGCAGTATTTT,CASSLVQRESYTDTQYF
TRBV9,TRBJ1-5,NA,NA,TGTGCCAGCAGCCACCTGGGCGATCAGCCCCAGCATTTT,CASSHLGDQPQHF
TRBV6-5,TRBJ1-2,NA,NA,TGTGCCAGCAGTCCCCGGGAGAGGGGTGCCTATGGCTACACCTTC,CASSPRERGAYGYTF
TRBV4-3,TRBJ1-4,NA,NA,TGCGCCAGCAGCCAAGATCCACAGGCCCTTAATGAAAAACTGTTTTTT,CASSQDPQALNEKLFF
TRBV9,TRBJ2-7,few,TRBD2,TGTGCCAGCAGCGTATCGGGACTAGCGGGGGGAGCCTCCTACGAGCAGTACTTC,CASSVSGLAGGASYEQYF
TRBV7-2,TRBJ2-7,NA,NA,TGTGCCAGCACCGGGGGAGGGGACATGAAGGACTTC,CASTGGGDMKDF
TRBV7-7,TRBJ2-1,NA,TRBD1,TGTGCTAGCTGCAGGGGGCTAATTTGCCATGAGCAGTTCTTC,CASCRGLICHEQFF
TRBV9,TRBJ1-2,few,TRBD1,TGTGCCAGCAGCGTAGAGGACAGGGACAACTATGGCTACACCTTC,CASSVEDRDNYGYTF
TRBV5-1,TRBJ2-2,once,NA,TGCGCCAGCAGCTTCAGTAACCGAGGGCAGGGGAACCTAGCCGCGAACACCGGGGAGCTGTTTTTT,CASSFSNRGQGNLAANTGELFF
TRBV28,TRBJ1-1,NA,NA,TGTGCCAGCAGTTTAGAGTCAGGATGGCGGGATAACACTGAAGCTTTCTTT,CASSLESGWRDNTEAFF
TRBV5-8,TRBJ2-7,NA,NA,TGTGCCAGCAGCTCCGATTTGGGGTGGGGGGGGCCCGAGCAGTACTTC,CASSSDLGWGGPEQYF
TRBV6-4,TRBJ2-1,NA,TRBD2,TGTGCCAGCAGCAAGGGACATCGGACTAGCGGGGGGCCAGACAATGAGCAGTTCTTC,CASSKGHRTSGGPDNEQFF
TRBV27,TRBJ2-4,NA,NA,TGTGCCAGCAGTTTTAGGGGAGGAATTAACATTCAGTACTTC,CASSFRGGINIQYF
TRBV28,TRBJ2-2,NA,TRBD2,TGTGCCAGCAGTTCACAGAGCGGGGGGGCCTACACCGGGGAGCTGTTTTTT,CASSSQSGGAYTGELFF
TRBV19,TRBJ1-2,NA,NA,TGTGCCAGTAGTATAGGAGGCAGGGAATCATATGGCTACACCTTC,CASSIGGRESYGYTF
TRBV5-1,TRBJ2-5,NA,TRBD2,TGCGCCAGCAGCTTGGAAGAGCGGGGGGGCCCGGAGACCCAGTACTTC,CASSLEERGGPETQYF
TRBV4-3,TRBJ2-2,few,NA,TGCGCCAGCAGCCCAGGGGCCAGAGTATCCGGGGAGCTGTTTTTT,CASSPGARVSGELFF
TRBV2,TRBJ2-1,NA,NA,TGTGCCAGCAGTGAGGGCGGGGAGAGCTCCTACAATGAGCAGTTCTTC,CASSEGGESSYNEQFF
TRBV10-3,TRBJ2-2,NA,TRBD1,TGTGCCATCAGTCTGGACAGGGTGAACACCGGGGAGCTGTTTTTT,CAISLDRVNTGELFF
TRBV30,TRBJ1-1,NA,NA,TGTGCCTGGAGTGTACCCCAACTGTTTGAGGCCACTGAAGCTTTCTTT,CAWSVPQLFEATEAFF
TRBV28,TRBJ2-7,NA,TRBD1,TGTGCCAGCAGTCTGAGACAGGGGCCCCACGAGCAGTACTTC,CASSLRQGPHEQYF
TRBV7-8,TRBJ1-2,NA,NA,TGTGCCAGCAGCTGTCTGGGGGGGGACATACTCCCCTTCGACTATGGCTACACCTTC,CASSCLGGDILPFDYGYTF
TRBV5-4,TRBJ2-7,NA,TRBD1,TGTGCCAGCAGCTCCGACCCGACAGGGCCCTCTATCTACGAGCAGTACTTC,CASSSDPTGPSIYEQYF
TRBV5-6,TRBJ2-3,NA,TRBD2,TGTGCCAGCAGCTTGGTCGGTAGCGGGGGGGCCATTTGCACAGATACGCAGTATTTT,CASSLVGSGGAICTDTQYF
TRBV7-2,TRBJ1-2,NA,TRBD1,TGTGCCAGCAGCTGCCGGGACAGGGTCTGTGGCTACACCTTC,CASSCRDRVCGYTF
TRBV5-1,TRBJ2-1,NA,NA,TGCGCCAGCAGCTTAGGTAACGGGAGAAATGAGCAGTTCTTC,CASSLGNGRNEQFF
TRBV25-1,TRBJ2-5,NA,TRBD1,TGTGCCAGCAAAGACAGGGGACTGGAGACCCAGTACTTC,CASKDRGLETQYF
TRBV19,TRBJ1-2,NA,NA,TGTGCCAGTAGGGGATCCACAGGTGGGCTTGGCTACACCTTC,CASRGSTGGLGYTF
TRBV19,TRBJ1-1,NA,NA,TGTGCCAGTAGACGGGGGGCGGGATTGAACACTGAAGCTTTCTTT,CASRRGAGLNTEAFF
TRBV5-6,TRBJ2-7,NA,NA,TGTGCCAGCAGCTTCTTCGGAGGGGGCCCAGGTCACTACGAGCAGTACTTC,CASSFFGGGPGHYEQYF
TRBV11-2,TRBJ2-1,NA,NA,TGTGCCAGCAGCCTCCTGTCAGATGAGCAGTTCTTC,CASSLLSDEQFF
TRBV28,TRBJ2-6,NA,NA,TGTGCCACCAGTAGGGACGAAACAGGGAGATTAGTTTCTGGGGCCAACGTCCTGACTTTC,CATSRDETGRLVSGANVLTF
TRBV11-2,TRBJ2-1,NA,TRBD1,TGTGCCAGCAGCTTAACAGGGGAAGTTGATGAGCAGTTCTTC,CASSLTGEVDEQFF
TRBV2,TRBJ1-3,NA,NA,TGTGCCACCGAGAGCTCTGGAAACACCATATATTTT,CATESSGNTIYF
TRBV5-1,TRBJ2-7,NA,NA,TGCGCCAGCAGCTACGCCGGACAGACAGAGGCCGACGAGCAGTACTTC,CASSYAGQTEADEQYF